These 28 T cell receptor beta chains share one sample of origin, sequenced in a study of cytomegalovirus exposure and HLA in healthy donors. Both 60 Vbeta primers and 13 Jbeta primers went into the PCR. Only in-frame clones appear in the TCRdb table, and some are missing; sequencing was by immunoSEQ multiplex PCR. In the table there are some 190,000 clones, 60% to 80% of which are singletons. The sequenced sample consisted of PBMCs. These receptors came from a woman aged 18 to 35 in good health and CMV-seronegative.

This chain links TRBV18 with TRBJ1-2; no clear D gene. This CDR3 has 14 residues. Trimming stripped 2 bases from V and 5 bases from J, with 12 bases between. Germline assignment: CDR1 KGHSH and CDR2 LQKENI. This chain's CDR3 is CASSPEGGEYGYTF. CDR3 bases: TGTGCCAGCTCACCAGAGGGCGGGGAATATGGCTACACCTTC.

The chain carries TRBV4-1 and TRBJ1-5; D gene unclear. The CDR3 totals 13 residues. Germline V lookup: CDR1 MGHRA, CDR2 YSYEKL. The V gene lost 3 bases and the J gene lost 3 bases, with 6 bases spanning the gap. The CDR3 here is CASSHGLNQPQHF. CDR3 nucleotide sequence: TGCGCCAGCAGCCACGGACTCAATCAGCCCCAGCATTTT.

This chain uses TRBV23-1 with TRBJ1-1; D might be TRBD1 (6 bases). TRBV23-1 is sorted into the ORF group, with uncertain function. This CDR3 is 17 amino acids long. The V end lost 8 bases, the J end lost 4 bases, and 26 bases lay between the germline ends. CDR3 nucleotide sequence: TGCGCCAGCCGGCAGGCGGGGGCGAGTCTTGGAAGCACTGAAGCTTTCTTT. Its protein is CASRQAGASLGSTEAFF.

The genes are TRBV6-1 and TRBJ1-1; 7 bases are a match to TRBD1. Germline assignment: CDR1 MNHNS and CDR2 SASEGT. This CDR3 contains 18 residues. V was clipped by 4 bases and J by 2 bases; unmatched bases: 16. CDR3 bases: TGTGCCAGCAGTGTACACAGGGGAGGAGTCAAGATTAACACTGAAGCTTTCTTT. Its protein is CASSVHRGGVKINTEAFF.

The V and J genes are TRBV14 and TRBJ1-6, with 7 bases lining up with TRBD1. The CDR3 has 15 residues. Trimming cost V 4 bases and J 7 bases; bases outside gene matches: 7. Germline V gene sequence: CDR1 SGHDN, CDR2 FVKESK. CDR3 DNA sequence: TGTGCCAGCAGCCTGTCCGACAGGGAAAATTCACCCCTCCACTTT. It specifies CASSLSDRENSPLHF.

J is TRBJ1-6 and V is TRBV27; unclear D gene. The V end was cut by 5 bases, the J end by 8 bases, with 10 bases between. This CDR3 is 13 amino acids long. Germline V gene lookup returns CDR1 MNHEY and CDR2 SMNVEV (reference sequence). CDR3 region: CASSPQSYSPLHF. DNA of the CDR3: TGTGCCAGCAGTCCCCAGTCCTATTCACCCCTCCACTTT.

The chain uses TRBV18 and TRBJ2-5; 7 bases are shared with TRBD1. This CDR3 has 14 residues. CDR1 and CDR2 (germline): KGHSH, LQKENI. With V trimmed by 4 bases and J by 5 bases, 7 bases remained unmatched. The CDR3 DNA reads TGTGCCAGCTCACAAGGGGGCCCCCCGGAGACCCAGTACTTC. Translating it yields CASSQGGPPETQYF.

The chain combines TRBV28 with TRBJ1-1; no reliable D call. Trimming took 6 bases from V and 0 from J, leaving 8 bases between them. CDR3 size: 13 residues. Germline V CDR1 and CDR2: MDHEN, SYDVKM. The CDR3 DNA reads as TGTGCCAGCAGGCAAGACATGAACACTGAAGCTTTCTTT. Protein product: CASRQDMNTEAFF.

Remarks on this clone: Other DNA sequences within the sample encode an identical CDR3. The chain carries TRBV10-1 and TRBJ2-2; TRBD2 might be the D (5 bases). CDR1 and CDR2 (germline): WNHNN, SYGVQD (reference sequence). This CDR3 has 15 residues. Between the trimmed V and J ends, which lost 1 base and 3 bases, there was a span of 9 bases. CDR3 region: CASSEFSEYTGELFF. The CDR3 coding sequence is TGCGCCAGCAGTGAGTTTAGCGAATACACCGGGGAGCTGTTTTTT.

This chain links TRBV7-3 with TRBJ1-2, with a possible D match to TRBD1 (5 bases). There are 11 residues in the CDR3. Germline V lookup: CDR1 SGHTA, CDR2 FQGTGA. The ends were cut back, 4 bases at V and 10 bases at J, with 10 bases in the middle. As DNA, the CDR3 is TGTGCCAGCAGCTCCGGGGGGGACTACACCTTC. Translated: CASSSGGDYTF.

The chain links TRBV19 to TRBJ2-2; 9 nucleotides match TRBD1. Germline CDR1 and CDR2: LNHDA and SQIVND (reference sequence). J gave up 2 bases and V 3 bases, and 7 bases lay outside the gene matches. The CDR3 is made up of 17 amino acids. CDR3 sequence (DNA): TGTGCCAGTAGTATGGGGACAGGGATAATAAACACCGGGGAGCTGTTTTTT. This gives the protein CASSMGTGIINTGELFF.

The chain joins TRBV5-4 to TRBJ2-5, with TRBD2 matching over 10 bases. Unmatched junction bases numbered 8, after V lost 2 bases and J lost 4 bases. The CDR3 has 16 amino acids. Germline lookup yields CDR1 SGHNT and CDR2 YYREEE (reference sequence). CDR3 sequence: CASSFLTSGSSETQYF. The CDR3 DNA reads TGTGCCAGCAGCTTTCTGACTAGCGGGTCATCAGAGACCCAGTACTTC.

This sequence joins TRBV29-1 and TRBJ1-2, with D perhaps matching TRBD1 (5 bases). From germline, CDR1 is SQVTM and CDR2 ANQGSEA. CDR3 length equals 12 residues. Trimming stripped 3 bases from V and 4 bases from J, with 9 bases between. The CDR3 DNA reads as TGCAGCGTTGACAGGGCCCCCTATGGCTACACCTTC. It specifies CSVDRAPYGYTF.

V usage is TRBV27 and J usage is TRBJ1-1, with D possibly being TRBD1 (5 bases). CDR1 MNHEY and CDR2 SMNVEV come from the germline V gene (reference sequence). Deletions cut 6 bases from V and 5 bases from J, with 16 bases between. The CDR3 sequence is 14 residues long. The CDR3 DNA is TGTGCCAGCAGACCTGGGGGGGGGAGGACTGAAGCTTTCTTT. Translated: CASRPGGGRTEAFF.

This chain connects TRBV21-1 to TRBJ2-1; the table names TRBD1, a call not compared with the DNA. TRBV21-1 is reported as a pseudogene. This CDR3 comprises 16 residues. In nucleotides, the CDR3 is TGTGCCAGCACTAACTGTACGGGACAGGGAAACAATGAGCAGTTCTTC. Protein product: CASTNCTGQGNNEQFF.

V gene TRBV5-1 combines with J gene TRBJ2-7; TRBD1 aligns across 7 bases. The germline V gene encodes CDR1 SGHRS and CDR2 YFSETQ. This CDR3 region has 14 residues. Germline trimming cut 4 bases from V and 2 bases from J; bases unmatched to any gene: 6. The CDR3, as DNA: TGCGCCAGCAGCACGCAGGGGGACACCTACGAGCAGTACTTC. The encoded protein is CASSTQGDTYEQYF.

The chain has TRBV7-9 and TRBJ2-7; 8 bases match TRBD2. Germline V gene sequence: CDR1 SEHNR, CDR2 FQNEAQ (reference sequence). The CDR3 consists of 14 residues. The J segment lost 2 bases and the V segment lost 5 bases, leaving 5 bases of the junction unmatched. The CDR3: CASSLREGPYEQYF. CDR3 nucleotides: TGTGCCAGCAGCCTCCGGGAGGGGCCCTACGAGCAGTACTTC.

This clone showed up just a few times. The rearrangement joins TRBV15 to TRBJ2-5, with a possible D match to TRBD2 (5 bases). The V gene lost 8 bases and the J gene lost 0 bases, with 16 bases spanning the gap. This CDR3 contains 15 residues. Germline CDR1 and CDR2: LNHNV and YYDKDF (reference sequence). The CDR3 region has the DNA TGTGCCACCCAACTCCGCACGGGGAACCAAGAGACCCAGTACTTC. Its translation is CATQLRTGNQETQYF.

The V call is TRBV14, the J call TRBJ2-4, with D maybe TRBD1 (6 bases). Trimming removed 1 base from V and 3 bases from J, with 13 bases in between. There are 16 residues in the CDR3. Germline lookup yields CDR1 SGHDN and CDR2 FVKESK. The CDR3 DNA reads as TGTGCCAGCAGCCAAGGTTTGGGGGCTTTCAAAAACATTCAGTACTTC. It is translated as CASSQGLGAFKNIQYF.

This clone was seen a handful of times. This chain joins TRBV5-1 and TRBJ2-7; D is unclear. V dropped 1 base and J dropped 3 bases, with 8 bases sitting between them. This CDR3 has 13 amino acids. In germline, CDR1 is SGHRS, CDR2 YFSETQ. CDR3 loop: CASSLQLSYEQYF. CDR3 in DNA: TGCGCCAGCAGCTTGCAACTGAGCTACGAGCAGTACTTC.

V usage is TRBV19 and J usage is TRBJ1-2, with 8 bases fitting TRBD1. Germline V gene data show CDR1 as LNHDA and CDR2 as SQIVND (reference sequence). V shed 9 bases, J shed 4 bases, and the junction held 13 bases outside the gene matches. This CDR3 comprises 15 residues. CDR3 residues: CASRTGTGRLYGYTF. The CDR3 DNA reads as TGTGCCAGCCGAACCGGGACAGGCCGCCTCTATGGCTACACCTTC.

The chain uses TRBV10-2 and TRBJ2-7; TRBD1 is a possible D gene (5 bases). The CDR3 extends over 14 amino acids. Germline loops: CDR1 WSHSY, CDR2 SAAADI. V lost 6 bases to trimming and J lost 3 bases, with 15 bases between them. The CDR3, as DNA: TGCGCCAGCAGCGGACATAGACAGCTCTACGAGCAGTACTTC. This codes for CASSGHRQLYEQYF.

The V gene is TRBV7-2, the J gene TRBJ2-4, with a weak D call TRBD2 (6 bases). The CDR3 is 19 amino acids. Trimming pared 1 base from V and 3 bases from J, leaving 22 bases between. Germline CDR1 SGHTA, CDR2 FQGNSA. The CDR3 sequence: CASSLGVGSPRGSKNIQYF. The CDR3 bases are TGTGCCAGCAGCTTAGGGGTCGGGAGCCCCCGGGGGAGCAAAAACATTCAGTACTTC.

V gene TRBV6-5 combines with J gene TRBJ1-1; tentatively, D is TRBD1 (6 bases). Germline V lookup: CDR1 MNHEY, CDR2 SVGAGI. The CDR3 runs to 13 residues. V gave up 6 bases and J gave up 1 base, with 9 bases separating them. The CDR3 sequence: CASRQGKNTEAFF. CDR3 DNA sequence: TGTGCCAGCAGACAGGGTAAGAACACTGAAGCTTTCTTT.

The V gene is TRBV6-6, the J gene TRBJ1-5, with a weak D call TRBD1 (6 bases). The length of the CDR3 is 14 residues. Trimming took off 0 bases at V and 7 bases at J, with 10 bases between the two ends. CDR1 and CDR2 from the germline V gene are MNHNY and SVGAGI (reference sequence). The CDR3 sequence: CASSYSRQGQPQHF. CDR3 nucleotides: TGTGCCAGCAGTTACTCACGGCAGGGGCAGCCCCAGCATTTT.

The sample holds one count of this clone. The rearrangement joins TRBV7-9 to TRBJ1-1; D is unclear. Germline values: CDR1 SEHNR, CDR2 FQNEAQ (reference sequence). CDR3 length: 13 residues. Trimming cost V 3 bases and J 6 bases, with 11 bases left between them. The CDR3 DNA reads TGTGCCAGCAGCTTTGCAGGAAACGCTGAAGCTTTCTTT. This codes for CASSFAGNAEAFF.

V gene TRBV7-3 combines with J gene TRBJ2-7; 10 bases match TRBD1. The CDR3 consists of 15 residues. The V segment lost 5 bases and the J segment 0 bases; nucleotides outside the gene matches: 4. Germline values: CDR1 SGHTA, CDR2 FQGTGA. This CDR3 is CASSLRTGGSYEQYF. Here the CDR3 DNA reads TGTGCCAGCAGCCTACGGACAGGGGGCTCCTACGAGCAGTACTTC.

This sequence joins TRBV5-5 and TRBJ1-1, with 8 bases that match TRBD1. V dropped 4 bases and J dropped 0; count of bases not matched to a gene: 2. This CDR3 comprises 14 residues. Germline V gives CDR1 SGHKS, CDR2 YYEKEE (reference sequence). In DNA form, the CDR3 reads TGTGCCAGCAGCGGACAGGGTTTGAACACTGAAGCTTTCTTT. Protein sequence: CASSGQGLNTEAFF.